The entry that follows covers one T cell receptor beta chain sequence. Its specificity is unknown. This specimen belongs to a study of T-cell memory formation after mild COVID-19. Turning to the study itself: Largely, the TCR clusters proved donor specific.

A 5'RACE reaction primed in the constant segment made cDNA libraries of TCR alpha and TCR beta, and these carried sample barcodes and UMIs. TCRdb re-derived calls from the 5' RACE reads in MiXCR, one entry per CDR3 protein. This table holds around 340,000 distinct CDR3 sequences, 10% to 15% found once. CDR3 length: 15 residues. With V trimmed by 6 bases and J by 3 bases, 6 bases remained unmatched. Germline V gene sequence: CDR1 SGHVS, CDR2 FQNEAQ. Findings and limits, study-wide: Contracting CD4+ clones sat mainly in CM and EM; CD8+ in EMRA. Memory sampled before infection contained some responding clones, suggesting cross-reactive memory joined.

The sequence was obtained from a man aged 18 to 29 who had mild COVID-19 (a few samples of this study predate the infection). Cell type and time point are not known. The sequenced sample was PBMCs or a T cell subset sorted from them (not recorded which). The chain uses TRBV7-8 and TRBJ2-2; 8 nucleotides match TRBD2. CDR3 protein: CASRTFSGDTGELFF. In DNA, the CDR3 is TGTGCCAGCAGGACCTTTAGCGGGGACACCGGGGAGCTGTTTTTT.